This T cell receptor beta chain was identified during a study of blood T cell repertoires in COVID-19. Background on the study: In each case, the material was cDNA or gDNA derived from T cells, B-cell-depleted T cells, or PBMCs.

Concerning this clone: A read error may account for a junction end that differs from germline.

Participants, 18 to 89 years old, spanned around 26 US areas. Symptom resolution, clearance, or two negative PCRs marked the recovered donors of Cohort 3. The germline V gene has CDR1 SNHLY and CDR2 FYNNEI. This CDR3 region has 16 residues. Data came from immunoSEQ multiplex PCR; TCRdb stores just in-frame clones and leaves some out. The data hold more than 200,000 clones, with 87% observed a single time. The sequence was obtained from a young man who had recovered from COVID-19. This chain joins TRBV2 and TRBJ2-4; 10 bases line up with TRBD2. Sequenced material: PBMCs or T cells enriched from blood (not recorded which). CDR3 coding DNA: TGTGCCAGCAGAGAAGCGGGGGGGCCCGGGGCTGACATTCAGTACTTC. Its protein product is CASREAGGPGADIQYF. The entire variable domain, with the rest obtained from reference TRBV2 and TRBJ2-4, is as follows: EPEVTQTPSHQVTQMGQEVILRCVPISNHLYFYWYRQILGQKVEFLVSFYNNEISEKSEIFDDQFSVERPDGSNFTLKIRSTKLEDSAMYFCASREAGGPGADIQYFGAGTRLSVL.